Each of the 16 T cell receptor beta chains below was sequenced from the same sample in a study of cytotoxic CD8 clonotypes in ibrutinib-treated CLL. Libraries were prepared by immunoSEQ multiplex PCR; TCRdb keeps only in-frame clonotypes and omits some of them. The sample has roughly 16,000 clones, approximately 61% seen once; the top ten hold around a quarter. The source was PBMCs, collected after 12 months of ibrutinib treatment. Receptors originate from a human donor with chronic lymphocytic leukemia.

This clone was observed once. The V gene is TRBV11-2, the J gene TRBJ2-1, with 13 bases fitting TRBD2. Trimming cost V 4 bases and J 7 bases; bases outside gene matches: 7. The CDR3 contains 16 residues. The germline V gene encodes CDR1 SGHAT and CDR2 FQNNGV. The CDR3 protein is CASSSETTSGRNEQFF. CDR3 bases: TGTGCCAGCAGCTCCGAAACGACTAGCGGGAGGAATGAGCAGTTCTTC.

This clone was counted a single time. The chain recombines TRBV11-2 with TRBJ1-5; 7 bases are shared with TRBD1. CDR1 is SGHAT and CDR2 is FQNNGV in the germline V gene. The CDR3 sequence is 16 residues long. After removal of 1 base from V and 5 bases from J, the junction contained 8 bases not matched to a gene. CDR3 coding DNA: TGTGCCAGCAGCTTAGGTCCCACAGGGGTACATCAGCCCCAGCATTTT. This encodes CASSLGPTGVHQPQHF.

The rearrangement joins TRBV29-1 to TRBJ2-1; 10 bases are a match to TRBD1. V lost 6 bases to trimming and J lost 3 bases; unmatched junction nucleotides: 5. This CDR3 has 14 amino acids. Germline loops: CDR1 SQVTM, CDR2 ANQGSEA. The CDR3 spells CSVTGTGDYNEQFF. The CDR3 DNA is TGCAGCGTGACCGGGACAGGGGACTACAATGAGCAGTTCTTC.

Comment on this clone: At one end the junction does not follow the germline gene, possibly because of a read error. CDR3 region: CASSLGRKYPLCYEQYF. The CDR3 nucleotides read TGTGCTAGCAGCTTAGGGAGGAAATACCCTTTATGCTACGAGCAGTACTTC. The chain couples TRBV7-7 to TRBJ2-7; a possible D gene is TRBD2 (6 bases). Germline loops: CDR1 SSHAT, CDR2 FNYEAQ (reference sequence). This CDR3 is built from 17 residues.

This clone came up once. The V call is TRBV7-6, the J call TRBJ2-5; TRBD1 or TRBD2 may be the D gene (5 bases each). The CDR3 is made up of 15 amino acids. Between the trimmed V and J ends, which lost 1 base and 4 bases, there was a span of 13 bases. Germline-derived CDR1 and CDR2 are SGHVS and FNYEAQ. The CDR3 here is CASSLVAGAVETQYF. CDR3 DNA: TGTGCCAGCAGCTTAGTTGCCGGGGCCGTAGAGACCCAGTACTTC. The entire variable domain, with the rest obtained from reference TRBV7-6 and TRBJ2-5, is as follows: GAGVSQSPRYKVTKRGQDVALRCDPISGHVSLYWYRQALGQGPEFLTYFNYEAQQDKSGLPNDRFSAERPEGSISTLTIQRTEQRDSAMYRCASSLVAGAVETQYFGPGTRLLVL.

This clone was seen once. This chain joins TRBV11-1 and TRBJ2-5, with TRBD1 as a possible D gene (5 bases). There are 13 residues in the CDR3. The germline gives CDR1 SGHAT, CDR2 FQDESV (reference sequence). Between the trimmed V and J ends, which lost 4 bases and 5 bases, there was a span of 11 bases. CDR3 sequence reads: CASSSNRLETQYF. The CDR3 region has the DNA TGTGCCAGCAGCTCAAACAGGCTGGAGACCCAGTACTTC.

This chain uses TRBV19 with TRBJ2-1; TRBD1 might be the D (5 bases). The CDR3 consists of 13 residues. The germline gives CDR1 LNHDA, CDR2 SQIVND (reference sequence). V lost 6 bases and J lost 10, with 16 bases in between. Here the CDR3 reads CASSLFQGYEQFF. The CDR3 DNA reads TGTGCCAGTAGCCTATTCCAGGGATACGAGCAGTTCTTC.

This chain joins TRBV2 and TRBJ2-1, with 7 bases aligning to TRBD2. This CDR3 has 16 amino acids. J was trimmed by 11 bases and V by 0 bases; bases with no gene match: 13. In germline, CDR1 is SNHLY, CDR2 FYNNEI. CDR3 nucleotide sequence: TGTGCCAGCAGTGAAGCGGTACCCGGGACTAAAGAAAAGCAGTTCTTC. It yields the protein CASSEAVPGTKEKQFF.

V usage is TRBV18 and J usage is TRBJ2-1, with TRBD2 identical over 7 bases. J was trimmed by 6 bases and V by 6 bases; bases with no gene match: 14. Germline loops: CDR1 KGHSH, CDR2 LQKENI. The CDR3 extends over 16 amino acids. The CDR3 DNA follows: TGTGCCAGCTCTGGGGAGGGGAGCGGGGCCCTCAATGAGCAGTTCTTC. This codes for CASSGEGSGALNEQFF.

The CDR3 sequence is CASREMSGGSSYEQYF. DNA for the CDR3: TGTGCCAGCAGAGAGATGTCTGGGGGTTCCTCCTACGAGCAGTACTTC. The V and J genes are TRBV28 and TRBJ2-7; D could derive from TRBD1 or TRBD2 (5 bases each). The CDR3 is 16 residues long. Trimming took off 6 bases at V and 0 bases at J, with 18 bases between the two ends. CDR1 is MDHEN, CDR2 SYDVKM, per germline.

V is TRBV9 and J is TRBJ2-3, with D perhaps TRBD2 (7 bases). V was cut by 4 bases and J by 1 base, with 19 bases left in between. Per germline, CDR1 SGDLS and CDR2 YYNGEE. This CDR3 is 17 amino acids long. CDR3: CASSLRGTNWGTDTQYF. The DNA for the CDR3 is TGTGCCAGCAGCTTGCGGGGGACAAACTGGGGCACAGATACGCAGTATTTT. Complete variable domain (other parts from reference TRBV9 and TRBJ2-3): DSGVTQTPKHLITATGQRVTLRCSPRSGDLSVYWYQQSLDQGLQFLIQYYNGEERAKGNILERFSAQQFPDLHSELNLSSLELGDSALYFCASSLRGTNWGTDTQYFGPGTRLTVL.

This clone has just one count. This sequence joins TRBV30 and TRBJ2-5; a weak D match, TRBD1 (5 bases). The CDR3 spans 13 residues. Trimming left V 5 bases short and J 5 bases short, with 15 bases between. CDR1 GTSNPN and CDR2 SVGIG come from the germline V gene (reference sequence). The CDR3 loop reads CAWLGAVQETQYF. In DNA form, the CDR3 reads TGTGCCTGGTTAGGGGCGGTTCAGGAGACCCAGTACTTC.

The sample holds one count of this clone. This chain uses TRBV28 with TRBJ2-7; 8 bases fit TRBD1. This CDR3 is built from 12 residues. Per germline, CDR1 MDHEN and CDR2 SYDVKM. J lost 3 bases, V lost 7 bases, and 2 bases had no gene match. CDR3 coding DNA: TGTGCCAGCACGACAGGGGTCTACGAGCAGTACTTC. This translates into CASTTGVYEQYF.

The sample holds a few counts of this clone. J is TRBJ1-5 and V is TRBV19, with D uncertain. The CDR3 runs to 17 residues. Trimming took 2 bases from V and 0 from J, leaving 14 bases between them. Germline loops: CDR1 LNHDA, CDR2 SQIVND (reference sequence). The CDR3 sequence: CASSIPGDWDSNQPQHF. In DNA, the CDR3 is TGTGCCAGTAGTATACCAGGCGACTGGGATAGCAATCAGCCCCAGCATTTT. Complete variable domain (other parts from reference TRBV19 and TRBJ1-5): DGGITQSPKYLFRKEGQNVTLSCEQNLNHDAMYWYRQDPGQGLRLIYYSQIVNDFQKGDIAEGYSVSREKKESFPLTVTSAQKNPTAFYLCASSIPGDWDSNQPQHFGDGTRLSIL.

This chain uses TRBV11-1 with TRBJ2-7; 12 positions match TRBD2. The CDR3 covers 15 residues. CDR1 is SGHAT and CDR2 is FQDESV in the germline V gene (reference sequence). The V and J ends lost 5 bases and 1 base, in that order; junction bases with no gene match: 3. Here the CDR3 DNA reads TGTGCCAGCAGCCTCGGACTAGCGGGATCCTACGAGCAGTACTTC. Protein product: CASSLGLAGSYEQYF.

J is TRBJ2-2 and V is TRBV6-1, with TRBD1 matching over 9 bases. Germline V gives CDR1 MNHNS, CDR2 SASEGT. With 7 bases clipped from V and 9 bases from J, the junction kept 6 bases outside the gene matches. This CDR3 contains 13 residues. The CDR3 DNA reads TGTGCCAGCATCTCGGGACAGGGCTGGGAGCTGTTTTTT. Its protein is CASISGQGWELFF.